A selection of T cell receptor beta chains follows, all from one sample in a study of cytomegalovirus exposure and HLA in healthy donors. Libraries were prepared by immunoSEQ multiplex PCR; TCRdb keeps only in-frame clonotypes and omits some of them. Of tens of thousands of clones listed, more than 75% are singletons. The sequenced material came from PBMCs. The receptor source for this set is a woman aged 45-59 years in good health and CMV-seropositive. The CDR3 runs from the conserved cysteine through the conserved F or W. D genes are given only for firm matches. The size field is filled for only some rows; it gives once, few, many or a size class.

j_gene: TRBJ2-1; abundance: -; v_gene: TRBV19; d_gene: -; CDR3aa: CASSTIAVYNEQFF; CDR3nt: TGTGCCAGTAGTACAATTGCGGTTTACAATGAGCAGTTCTTC
j_gene: TRBJ2-5; abundance: -; v_gene: TRBV5-5; d_gene: -; CDR3aa: CASSLVGGAWETQYF; CDR3nt: TGTGCCAGCAGCTTGGTGGGGGGAGCTTGGGAGACCCAGTACTTC
j_gene: TRBJ1-6; abundance: few; v_gene: TRBV5-1; d_gene: -; CDR3aa: CASSLDSSPLHF; CDR3nt: TGCGCCAGCAGCTTGGACTCATCACCCCTCCACTTT
j_gene: TRBJ2-6; abundance: -; v_gene: TRBV11-2; d_gene: -; CDR3aa: CASSLQQGPRWANVLTF; CDR3nt: TGTGCCAGCAGCTTACAACAGGGTCCTCGCTGGGCCAACGTCCTGACTTTC
j_gene: TRBJ2-2; abundance: -; v_gene: TRBV7-3; d_gene: TRBD2; CDR3aa: CASSPGGGFGELFF; CDR3nt: TGTGCCAGCAGCCCCGGGGGGGGGTTCGGGGAGCTGTTTTTT
j_gene: TRBJ2-7; abundance: -; v_gene: TRBV5-1; d_gene: TRBD1; CDR3aa: CASSLADPGTGGREQYF; CDR3nt: TGCGCCAGCAGCTTGGCAGATCCCGGGACAGGTGGTCGGGAGCAGTACTTC
j_gene: TRBJ2-3; abundance: -; v_gene: TRBV6-5; d_gene: TRBD2; CDR3aa: CASSPNGGGTDTQYF; CDR3nt: TGTGCCAGCAGCCCCAACGGCGGGGGGACGGATACGCAGTATTTT
j_gene: TRBJ1-6; abundance: -; v_gene: TRBV25-1; d_gene: -; CDR3aa: CASSVGTPQSPLHF; CDR3nt: TGTGCCAGCAGCGTCGGGACACCGCAGTCACCCCTCCACTTT
j_gene: TRBJ2-3; abundance: few; v_gene: TRBV28; d_gene: TRBD1; CDR3aa: CASTTGGAGADTQYF; CDR3nt: TGTGCCAGCACCACAGGGGGCGCAGGAGCAGATACGCAGTATTTT
j_gene: TRBJ1-4; abundance: -; v_gene: TRBV18; d_gene: TRBD1; CDR3aa: CASSPPGTGNEKLFF; CDR3nt: TGTGCCAGCTCACCGCCCGGGACAGGGAATGAAAAACTGTTTTTT
j_gene: TRBJ1-2; abundance: -; v_gene: TRBV30; d_gene: -; CDR3aa: CAWSAPHITGNYGYTF; CDR3nt: TGTGCCTGGAGCGCACCCCATATCACAGGGAACTATGGCTACACCTTC
j_gene: TRBJ1-6; abundance: -; v_gene: TRBV30; d_gene: TRBD1; CDR3aa: CAWSPWTGNSPLHF; CDR3nt: TGTGCCTGGAGTCCCTGGACAGGGAATTCACCCCTCCACTTT
j_gene: TRBJ2-1; abundance: -; v_gene: TRBV7-8; d_gene: TRBD2; CDR3aa: CASSRGTSGGGNEQFF; CDR3nt: TGTGCCAGCAGCCGAGGGACTAGCGGGGGGGGAAATGAGCAGTTCTTC
j_gene: TRBJ1-2; abundance: -; v_gene: TRBV5-4; d_gene: -; CDR3aa: CASLSGTYKNYGYTF; CDR3nt: TGTGCCAGCCTCAGCGGGACATACAAGAACTATGGCTACACCTTC
j_gene: TRBJ2-7; abundance: -; v_gene: TRBV7-2; d_gene: -; CDR3aa: CASSFYYEQYF; CDR3nt: TGTGCCAGCAGCTTTTACTACGAGCAGTACTTC
j_gene: TRBJ2-2; abundance: -; v_gene: TRBV11-3; d_gene: -; CDR3aa: CASSLDLVGELFF; CDR3nt: TGTGCCAGCAGCTTAGATCTCGTCGGGGAGCTGTTTTTT
j_gene: TRBJ1-2; abundance: -; v_gene: TRBV19; d_gene: TRBD1; CDR3aa: CASSRDRGRDYGYTF; CDR3nt: TGTGCCAGTAGTAGAGACAGGGGGCGCGACTATGGCTACACCTTC
j_gene: TRBJ2-1; abundance: -; v_gene: TRBV5-6; d_gene: -; CDR3aa: CASSDGVYNEQFF; CDR3nt: TGTGCCAGCAGCGATGGAGTGTACAATGAGCAGTTCTTC
j_gene: TRBJ1-5; abundance: few; v_gene: TRBV2; d_gene: -; CDR3aa: CASSLTSRPWINNQPQHF; CDR3nt: TGTGCCAGCAGTTTAACCTCCAGGCCATGGATTAACAATCAGCCCCAGCATTTT
j_gene: TRBJ1-1; abundance: -; v_gene: TRBV5-6; d_gene: TRBD1; CDR3aa: CASSWTGTDTEAFF; CDR3nt: TGTGCCAGCAGCTGGACAGGGACGGACACTGAAGCTTTCTTT
j_gene: TRBJ2-7; abundance: -; v_gene: TRBV12-5; d_gene: TRBD1; CDR3aa: CASGLQGVGEQYF; CDR3nt: TGTGCTAGTGGTCTCCAGGGGGTCGGGGAGCAGTACTTC
j_gene: TRBJ2-5; abundance: -; v_gene: TRBV30; d_gene: -; CDR3aa: CAWSFGGFQETQYF; CDR3nt: TGTGCCTGGAGTTTCGGGGGATTCCAAGAGACCCAGTACTTC
j_gene: TRBJ1-1; abundance: -; v_gene: TRBV10-3; d_gene: -; CDR3aa: CAISESGGFYEAFF; CDR3nt: TGTGCCATCAGTGAGTCGGGGGGGTTCTATGAAGCTTTCTTT
j_gene: TRBJ1-2; abundance: -; v_gene: TRBV5-8; d_gene: -; CDR3aa: CASSFGGSYGYTF; CDR3nt: TGTGCCAGCAGCTTCGGGGGTTCCTATGGCTACACCTTC
j_gene: TRBJ2-1; abundance: -; v_gene: TRBV4-2; d_gene: TRBD2; CDR3aa: CASSQISGRGNEQFF; CDR3nt: TGTGCCAGCAGCCAAATCAGCGGGAGAGGGAATGAGCAGTTCTTC